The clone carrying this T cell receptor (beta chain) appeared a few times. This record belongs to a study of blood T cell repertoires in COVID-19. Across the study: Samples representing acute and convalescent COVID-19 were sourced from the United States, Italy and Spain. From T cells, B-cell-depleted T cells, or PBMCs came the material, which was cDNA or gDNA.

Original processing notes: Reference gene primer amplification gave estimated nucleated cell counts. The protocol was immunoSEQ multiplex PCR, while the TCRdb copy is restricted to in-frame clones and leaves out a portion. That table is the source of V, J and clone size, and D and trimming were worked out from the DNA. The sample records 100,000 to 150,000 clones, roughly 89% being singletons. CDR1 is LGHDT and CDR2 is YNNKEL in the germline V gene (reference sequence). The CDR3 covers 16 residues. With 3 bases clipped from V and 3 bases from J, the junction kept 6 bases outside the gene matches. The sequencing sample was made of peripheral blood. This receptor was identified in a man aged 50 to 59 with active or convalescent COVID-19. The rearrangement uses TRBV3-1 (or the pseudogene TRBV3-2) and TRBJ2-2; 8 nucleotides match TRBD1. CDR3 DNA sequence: TGTGCCAGCAGCCACCGACAGGGGTGGGACACCGGGGAGCTGTTTTTT. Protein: CASSHRQGWDTGELFF.